This T cell receptor (beta chain) was sequenced during a study of a mutant IDH1 vaccine in newly diagnosed glioma. Only in-frame clones appear in the TCRdb table, and some are missing; sequencing was by immunoSEQ multiplex PCR. The sample has some 130,000 clones, just under 80% seen once. The time point is: week 11, during vaccination. It was 300 ug of mutant IDH1 20-mer peptide that made up each vaccine dose, given with topical imiquimod. V lost 4 bases, J lost 4 bases, and 4 bases lay in between. The germline gives CDR1 SNHLY, CDR2 FYNNEI. The CDR3 consists of 12 residues. As concerns this clone: Its antigen remains unknown.

The receptor's source is a man between 35 and 55 years old with glioma. The chain recombines TRBV2 with TRBJ2-2; D unresolved. Sequencing was performed on PBMCs, taken from a glioma patient whose treatment included an IDH1 peptide vaccine. In DNA, the CDR3 is TGTGCCAGCAGTGGCTCCACCGGGGAGCTGTTTTTT. Its translation is CASSGSTGELFF. Combining the CDR3 with reference TRBV2 and TRBJ2-2 gives the whole variable domain EPEVTQTPSHQVTQMGQEVILRCVPISNHLYFYWYRQILGQKVEFLVSFYNNEISEKSEIFDDQFSVERPDGSNFTLKIRSTKLEDSAMYFCASSGSTGELFFGEGSRLTVL.